This T cell receptor (beta chain) derives from a study of blood T cells in healthy people across ages. It was with a sample-barcoded 5' primer and a J-beta primer mix that a second PCR of roughly 6 to 12 cycles was run. Template switching added a 12-random-nucleotide identifier to every cDNA molecule. Paired-end reads containing CDR3 totaled no fewer than 3 million for each sample. From the 5' RACE reads, TCRdb called clonotypes with MiXCR, one entry per CDR3 protein. The profile covers 790,000 or so distinct CDR3 sequences, with roughly 46% appearing a single time and around a sixth taken by the ten largest. This CDR3 region has 19 residues. Ranging in age from roughly 6 to 95, the donors were healthy Caucasian individuals from Russia.

V gene TRBV21-1 combines with J gene TRBJ2-5; the table's TRBD2 call for D was not verified on the DNA. TRBV21-1 counts as a pseudogene. The origin of this receptor is a man aged 80 or over in good health. Sequences were obtained from blood. In DNA, the CDR3 is TGTGCCAGCAGGAAAGGTGGGGCTAGCGGGGGGGCGCGTTACAATGAGCAGTACTTC. This translates into CASRKGGASGGARYNEQYF.